These 16 T cell receptor beta chains came from one sample sequenced in a study of blood T cell repertoires in COVID-19. Libraries were prepared by immunoSEQ multiplex PCR; TCRdb keeps only in-frame clonotypes and omits some of them. The sample has 290,000 or so clones; 75% to 90% are singletons. The sequenced sample was peripheral blood. These receptors were obtained from a man aged 18-30 years with active or convalescent COVID-19.

Only a few counts were recorded for this clone. The chain links TRBV29-1 to TRBJ1-2, with D maybe TRBD1 (5 bases). The CDR3 covers 12 residues. The germline V gene encodes CDR1 SQVTM and CDR2 ANQGSEA. V lost 6 bases and J 0 bases, leaving 8 bases between the germline ends. The CDR3 sequence is CSVRQPNYGYTF. CDR3 bases: TGCAGCGTAAGACAGCCTAACTATGGCTACACCTTC. Based on the CDR3 plus reference TRBV29-1 and TRBJ1-2, the full variable domain is SAVISQKPSRDICQRGTSLTIQCQVDSQVTMMFWYRQQPGQSLTLIATANQGSEATYESGFVIDKFPISRPNLTFSTLTVSNMSPEDSSIYLCSVRQPNYGYTFGSGTRLTVV.

The CDR3 here is CASSPQGRAGVQPQHF. CDR3 bases: TGTGCCAGCAGCCCTCAGGGGCGGGCAGGGGTTCAGCCCCAGCATTTT. The chain couples TRBV2 to TRBJ1-5, with TRBD1 as a possible D gene (6 bases). CDR1 is SNHLY and CDR2 is FYNNEI in the germline V gene. The CDR3 has 16 amino acids. The germline V and J ends were trimmed by 6 bases and 6 bases, with 21 bases remaining between them.

The V and J genes are TRBV29-1 and TRBJ2-2; 9 bases align to TRBD1. With V trimmed by 6 bases and J by 2 bases, 1 base remained unmatched. This CDR3 is built from 13 residues. Germline lookup yields CDR1 SQVTM and CDR2 ANQGSEA. The CDR3, as DNA: TGCAGCGTGGGACAGGGTAACACCGGGGAGCTGTTTTTT. This gives the protein CSVGQGNTGELFF.

In this sample, this clone turned up a few times. This rearrangement joins TRBV12-3 or TRBV12-4 to TRBJ1-5; D ambiguous. The CDR3 length is 11 residues. V gave up 1 base and J gave up 11 bases, with 6 bases separating them. The CDR3 nucleotides read TGTGCCAGCAGTTTAGGCGGGGCCCAGCATTTT. It encodes CASSLGGAQHF.

This chain uses TRBV7-9 with TRBJ1-2, with D hard to call. Trimming shortened V by 5 bases and J by 2 bases, and 6 bases separated the two germline ends. The germline V gene has CDR1 SEHNR and CDR2 FQNEAQ (reference sequence). The CDR3 loop spans 12 amino acids. The CDR3 is CASSPGNYGYTF. Written as DNA, the CDR3 is TGTGCCAGCAGCCCGGGGAACTATGGCTACACCTTC.

The V gene is TRBV2, the J gene TRBJ2-1, with 12 positions matching TRBD2. The CDR3 has 17 amino acids. J lost 6 bases, V lost 3 bases, and 9 bases had no gene match. Looked up from germline, CDR1 is SNHLY and CDR2 is FYNNEI. The CDR3 DNA reads TGTGCCAGCAGTGAGCTATGGACTAGCGGGATACCCAATGAGCAGTTCTTC. As protein: CASSELWTSGIPNEQFF.

The chain employs TRBV11-2 and TRBJ2-6; tentative D call: TRBD1 (6 bases). Trimming cost V 5 bases and J 4 bases, with 15 bases left between them. The CDR3 has 16 amino acids. Germline CDR1 is SGHAT and CDR2 is FQNNGV. The CDR3 DNA sequence: TGTGCCAGCAGCCCGATTACAGGGTTAGGGGCCAACGTCCTGACTTTC. It translates to CASSPITGLGANVLTF.

Many counts were recorded for this clone. CDR3 protein: CASRSLLSTGSGETQYF. CDR3 nucleotide sequence: TGTGCCAGCAGGTCCTTACTATCGACAGGGTCGGGGGAGACCCAGTACTTC. The J gene is TRBJ2-5, the V gene TRBV14, with TRBD1 matching 7 bases. J lost 5 bases, V lost 6 bases, and 18 bases had no gene match. Per the germline V gene, CDR1 is SGHDN and CDR2 is FVKESK. There are 17 residues in the CDR3.

The CDR3 DNA sequence: TGTGCCAGCAGGCGGGATCCCTATGGCTACACCTTC. This gives the protein CASRRDPYGYTF. This chain connects TRBV2 to TRBJ1-2; no clear D. The germline V gene encodes CDR1 SNHLY and CDR2 FYNNEI. V lost 6 bases and J 4 bases, leaving 9 bases between the germline ends. There are 12 residues in the CDR3.

J is TRBJ1-1 and V is TRBV27; D is unclear. The CDR3 is 14 amino acids. V lost 7 bases, J lost 3 bases, and 15 bases lay in between. Germline values: CDR1 MNHEY, CDR2 SMNVEV (reference sequence). The CDR3 nucleotides read TGTGCCAGCAAGTGGGGAGAGGGAGACACTGAAGCTTTCTTT. Residues: CASKWGEGDTEAFF.

This sequence joins TRBV11-3 and TRBJ2-7; 7 bases agree with TRBD2. Unmatched junction bases numbered 4, after V lost 5 bases and J lost 0 bases. The CDR3 spans 14 residues. Looked up from germline, CDR1 is SGHNT and CDR2 is YENEEA. Here the CDR3 DNA reads TGTGCCAGCAGCCAGCGGGGATCCTCCTACGAGCAGTACTTC. Amino acid sequence: CASSQRGSSYEQYF. Full variable domain (outside the CDR3, taken from reference TRBV11-3 and TRBJ2-7): EAGVVQSPRYKIIEKKQPVAFWCNPISGHNTLYWYLQNLGQGPELLIRYENEEAVDDSQLPKDRFSAERLKGVDSTLKIQPAELGDSAVYLCASSQRGSSYEQYFGPGTRLTVT.

The chain carries TRBV7-9 and TRBJ2-3; 9 bases align to TRBD2. Trimming took 4 bases from V and 2 from J; bases not matched to a gene: 7. The CDR3 extends over 16 amino acids. Germline assignment: CDR1 SEHNR and CDR2 FQNEAQ (reference sequence). The CDR3 protein is CASSSPSGVYTDTQYF. DNA of the CDR3: TGTGCCAGCAGCTCCCCTAGCGGGGTGTACACAGATACGCAGTATTTT.

The gene calls are TRBV27 and TRBJ2-3; 11 bases line up with TRBD2. The V segment lost 5 bases and the J segment 6 bases; nucleotides outside the gene matches: 10. CDR1 and CDR2 from the germline V gene are MNHEY and SMNVEV (reference sequence). The CDR3 runs 16 residues. In nucleotides, the CDR3 is TGTGCCAGCAGTAAAACTAGCGGGAGTCTCTTGGATACGCAGTATTTT. Translated: CASSKTSGSLLDTQYF.

The V and J genes are TRBV9 and TRBJ1-3; tentative D call: TRBD1 (6 bases). This CDR3 spans 15 amino acids. V lost 2 bases to trimming and J lost 2 bases, with 11 bases between them. Per germline, CDR1 SGDLS and CDR2 YYNGEE. The CDR3 region has the DNA TGTGCCAGCAGCGTGGACACAGGGACTGGAAACACCATATATTTT. It is translated as CASSVDTGTGNTIYF.

This clone was detected only a few times. V gene TRBV5-6 combines with J gene TRBJ1-2, with D unclear. The V end lost 7 bases, the J end lost 5 bases, and 27 bases lay between the germline ends. Per the germline V gene, CDR1 is SGHDT and CDR2 is YYEEEE. The CDR3 contains 17 residues. CDR3 sequence reads: CASLLRGSADTYYGYTF. The CDR3, as DNA: TGTGCCAGCCTACTCAGAGGGTCGGCCGATACGTATTATGGCTACACCTTC.

In its sample, this clone was seen once. V is TRBV28 and J is TRBJ1-5; D remains unclear. Trimming stripped 3 bases from V and 0 bases from J, with 15 bases between. Germline V lookup: CDR1 MDHEN, CDR2 SYDVKM. The CDR3 contains 17 residues. CDR3 sequence reads: CASSLPRGKLSNQPQHF. DNA of the CDR3: TGTGCCAGCAGTTTGCCGCGGGGAAAGCTTAGCAATCAGCCCCAGCATTTT.